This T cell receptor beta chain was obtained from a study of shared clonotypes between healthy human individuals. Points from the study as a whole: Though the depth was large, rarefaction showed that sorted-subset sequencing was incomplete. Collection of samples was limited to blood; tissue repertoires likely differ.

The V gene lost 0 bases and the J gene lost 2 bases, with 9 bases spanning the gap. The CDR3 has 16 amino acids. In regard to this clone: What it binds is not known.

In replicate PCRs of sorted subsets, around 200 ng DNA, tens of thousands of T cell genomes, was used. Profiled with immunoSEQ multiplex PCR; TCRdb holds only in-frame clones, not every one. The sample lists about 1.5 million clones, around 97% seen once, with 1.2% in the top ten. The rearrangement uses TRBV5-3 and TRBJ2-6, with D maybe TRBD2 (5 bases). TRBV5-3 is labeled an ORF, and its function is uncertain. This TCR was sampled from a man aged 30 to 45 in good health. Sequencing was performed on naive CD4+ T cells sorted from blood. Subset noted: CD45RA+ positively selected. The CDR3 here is CARSLARGTGANVLTF. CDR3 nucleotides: TGTGCCAGAAGCTTGGCCAGAGGGACTGGGGCCAACGTCCTGACTTTC.